This is a list of T cell receptor beta chains from one sample in a study of Ad26.COV2.S vaccination and SARS-CoV-2 variants. Generated by immunoSEQ multiplex PCR, the TCRdb table keeps only in-frame clones and is missing some. Of fewer than 800,000 clones listed, roughly 90% are singletons. This specimen consisted of peripheral blood, obtained in a trial of Ad26.COV2.S vaccine versus placebo. The receptors come from a person aged 18-60 years who received the Ad26.COV2.S COVID-19 vaccine or a placebo. Both conserved end residues are part of each CDR3. The order of the fields is V gene, D gene, clone size, CDR3 length, J gene, CDR3 protein. D genes are given only for firm matches. The size entry is marked missing in some rows and otherwise reads once, few, many or a size class.

V: TRBV7-9; D: TRBD2; size: -; length: 14; J: TRBJ2-7; CDR3: CASSQTSGSYEQYF
V: TRBV6-6; D: -; size: -; length: 14; J: TRBJ2-1; CDR3: CASRKAVEWDEQFF
V: TRBV29-1; D: TRBD1; size: -; length: 15; J: TRBJ2-1; CDR3: CSVERRDRAYNEQFF
V: TRBV7-7; D: -; size: -; length: 19; J: TRBJ2-2; CDR3: CASSAAALRDTTNTGELFF
V: TRBV30; D: -; size: -; length: 13; J: TRBJ1-2; CDR3: CAWSPQTRSGYTF
V: TRBV7-2; D: -; size: -; length: 13; J: TRBJ1-2; CDR3: CASSQDINYGYTF
V: TRBV4-2; D: -; size: -; length: 20; J: TRBJ2-2; CDR3: CASSQDTLRLVSVNTGELFF
V: TRBV27; D: -; size: -; length: 15; J: TRBJ1-1; CDR3: CASSLETGRNTEAFF
V: TRBV5-1; D: -; size: -; length: 15; J: TRBJ2-1; CDR3: CASRDRLSSYNEQFF
V: TRBV7-9; D: -; size: -; length: 12; J: TRBJ2-1; CDR3: CASSLTGAEQFF
V: TRBV18; D: -; size: once; length: 17; J: TRBJ2-3; CDR3: CASSPPTGGRFTDTQYF
V: TRBV5-6; D: -; size: -; length: 16; J: TRBJ2-1; CDR3: CASSPLGGSPYNEQFF
V: TRBV2; D: TRBD1; size: -; length: 13; J: TRBJ1-2; CDR3: CAPAPTGVDGYTF
V: TRBV5-1; D: -; size: -; length: 15; J: TRBJ1-2; CDR3: CASSFGGGLGLGYTF
V: TRBV5-4; D: -; size: -; length: 13; J: TRBJ2-3; CDR3: CASSSSDSDTQYF
V: TRBV10-1; D: TRBD1; size: -; length: 14; J: TRBJ1-1; CDR3: CASSESLGQAEAFF
V: TRBV21-1; D: -; size: -; length: 16; J: TRBJ1-3; CDR3: CARLTSGQGGGNTIYF
V: TRBV29-1; D: TRBD1; size: -; length: 12; J: TRBJ2-5; CDR3: CSVVGQGETQYF
V: TRBV30; D: TRBD2; size: -; length: 15; J: TRBJ2-1; CDR3: CAWSVILAGGNEQFF
V: TRBV12-3/TRBV12-4; D: -; size: -; length: 11; J: TRBJ2-5; CDR3: CAPGGQETQYF
V: TRBV7-2; D: TRBD2; size: -; length: 18; J: TRBJ2-1; CDR3: CASSLASGLAGGDNEQFF
V: TRBV29-1; D: -; size: -; length: 13; J: TRBJ1-1; CDR3: CSVSGRLNTEAFF
V: TRBV18; D: TRBD1; size: many; length: 14; J: TRBJ2-7; CDR3: CASSPRQGAGEQYF
V: TRBV10-3; D: TRBD2; size: -; length: 15; J: TRBJ2-3; CDR3: CAITWTSGSIDTQYF
V: TRBV4-3; D: -; size: many; length: 13; J: TRBJ2-2; CDR3: CASQEVNTGELFF
V: TRBV11-2; D: TRBD1; size: -; length: 16; J: TRBJ2-3; CDR3: CASSLDLGGGLDTQYF
V: TRBV6-6; D: -; size: -; length: 15; J: TRBJ2-1; CDR3: CASIPSSGVYNEQFF
V: TRBV15; D: TRBD1; size: -; length: 16; J: TRBJ1-3; CDR3: CATSRGDRLSGNTIYF
V: TRBV5-1; D: TRBD2; size: -; length: 15; J: TRBJ2-3; CDR3: CASLAGGRPTDTQYF
V: TRBV2; D: -; size: -; length: 14; J: TRBJ1-5; CDR3: CASSEAGTGQPQHF
V: TRBV7-9; D: -; size: once; length: 13; J: TRBJ1-1; CDR3: CASSPLRDTEAFF
V: TRBV30; D: TRBD1; size: -; length: 16; J: TRBJ1-5; CDR3: CAWALPGQGLNQPQHF
V: TRBV6-5; D: -; size: -; length: 14; J: TRBJ1-5; CDR3: CASSFGPSNQPQHF
V: TRBV7-9; D: -; size: -; length: 16; J: TRBJ2-3; CDR3: CASSLRQTLTHMAQYF
V: TRBV7-8; D: -; size: -; length: 13; J: TRBJ1-1; CDR3: CASSLVGASEAFF
V: TRBV5-1; D: TRBD1; size: -; length: 14; J: TRBJ2-5; CDR3: CASSPTGTGETQYF
V: TRBV5-4; D: TRBD2; size: many; length: 16; J: TRBJ2-1; CDR3: CASSPGGDLRYNEQFF
V: TRBV12-3/TRBV12-4; D: TRBD1; size: -; length: 13; J: TRBJ1-1; CDR3: CASSVTGGTEAFF
V: TRBV30; D: -; size: -; length: 12; J: TRBJ2-5; CDR3: CAWSVSQETQYF
V: TRBV30; D: -; size: -; length: 15; J: TRBJ1-3; CDR3: CAWSGQSFSGNTIYF